This is a list of T cell receptor beta chains from one sample in a study of T cells in Graves' hyperthyroidism and ophthalmopathy. TCRdb reanalysed the multiplex PCR reads using MiXCR and keeps one entry per CDR3 protein. The sample lists some 490,000 distinct CDR3 sequences; 22% were seen once. The sample consisted of blood. Source of these receptors: a woman aged 65 to 85 with Graves' ophthalmopathy. The CDR3 runs from the conserved cysteine through the conserved F or W. A D gene is named only where the DNA matches it firmly. Clone sizes are given selectively: once, few, many, or a class where the clone is expanded.

>NA|TRBV3-1|TRBJ1-3|NA
CASSPRTAGNTIYF
TGTGCCAGCAGCCCCCGGACAGCTGGAAACACCATATATTTT
>NA|TRBV7-6|TRBJ2-5|few
CASSHRLREAETQYF
TGTGCCAGCAGCCACAGGTTGCGGGAAGCAGAGACCCAGTACTTC
>TRBD2|TRBV6-5|TRBJ2-1|few
CASSYHSGTSGIIPEQFF
TGTGCCAGCAGTTACCATTCCGGGACTAGCGGGATTATACCTGAGCAGTTCTTC
>TRBD1|TRBV6-2/TRBV6-3|TRBJ1-2|few
CASSYSRLDRDSFYGYTF
TGTGCCAGCAGTTACTCGAGATTGGACAGGGATTCGTTCTATGGCTACACCTTC
>NA|TRBV5-5|TRBJ1-2|few
CASSPGTGGYTF
TGTGCCAGCAGCCCCGGGACGGGCGGCTACACCTTC
>TRBD1|TRBV29-1|TRBJ1-1|few
CSANRDRGTEAFF
TGCAGCGCTAACCGGGACAGGGGCACTGAAGCTTTCTTT
>NA|TRBV30|TRBJ2-1|many
CAWSIPPRRNEQFF
TGTGCCTGGAGTATACCCCCCCGGAGGAATGAGCAGTTCTTC
>NA|TRBV2|TRBJ1-1|many
CASRTNRGYTEAFF
TGTGCCAGCAGAACTAACCGGGGGTACACTGAAGCTTTCTTT
>NA|TRBV5-8|TRBJ2-7|NA
CASSEATAAYEQYF
TGTGCCAGCAGCGAAGCGACAGCGGCCTACGAGCAGTACTTC
>NA|TRBV24-1|TRBJ1-1|many
CATSASGDTEAFF
TGTGCCACCAGCGCCTCGGGAGACACTGAAGCTTTCTTT
>NA|TRBV11-2|TRBJ2-1|many
CASSRGGTVYNEQFF
TGTGCCAGCAGCCGAGGCGGGACAGTCTACAATGAGCAGTTCTTC
>NA|TRBV27|TRBJ1-5|NA
CASSPGNIWPQHF
TGTGCCAGCAGTCCAGGGAACATTTGGCCCCAGCATTTT
>NA|TRBV6-5|TRBJ1-2|NA
CASSYGTANYGYTF
TGTGCCAGCAGTTACGGAACAGCTAACTATGGCTACACCTTC
>TRBD2|TRBV19|TRBJ2-3|NA
CASSMVAGPADTQYF
TGTGCCAGTAGTATGGTAGCGGGGCCTGCAGATACGCAGTATTTT
>NA|TRBV28|TRBJ2-3|many
CASSKRGVDTDTQYF
TGTGCCAGCAGTAAGAGGGGTGTTGATACAGATACGCAGTATTTT
>TRBD2|TRBV30|TRBJ2-7|NA
CAWSVRLAGGEQYF
TGTGCCTGGAGTGTGAGGCTAGCGGGAGGCGAGCAGTACTTC
>NA|TRBV5-1|TRBJ2-2|few
CASSLPHGVGELFF
TGCGCCAGCAGCTTACCTCATGGAGTCGGGGAGCTGTTTTTT
>TRBD1|TRBV19|TRBJ1-5|NA
CASRRQGDGNQPQHF
TGTGCCAGTAGACGACAGGGGGATGGCAATCAGCCCCAGCATTTT
>NA|TRBV9|TRBJ2-6|few
CASSPATPALSGANVLTF
TGTGCCAGCAGCCCAGCCACCCCCGCTCTCTCTGGGGCCAACGTCCTGACTTTC
>TRBD2|TRBV2|TRBJ2-5|NA
CASSGSTSGVKTQYF
TGTGCCAGCAGTGGATCGACTAGCGGGGTAAAGACCCAGTACTTC
>TRBD1|TRBV5-1|TRBJ2-3|NA
CASSHGTGDNTDTQYF
TGCGCCAGCAGCCATGGGACAGGCGATAACACAGATACGCAGTATTTT
>NA|TRBV20-1|TRBJ1-4|NA
CSAEPGGAPGGKLFF
TGCAGTGCTGAGCCCGGGGGCGCGCCTGGTGGAAAACTGTTTTTT
>NA|TRBV28|TRBJ1-3|NA
CASRTYGNTIYF
TGTGCCAGCAGGACCTATGGAAACACCATATATTTT
>NA|TRBV12-5|TRBJ1-6|few
CASGLVRNRNNSPLHF
TGTGCTAGTGGTTTGGTACGGAACAGGAATAATTCACCCCTCCACTTT
>TRBD2|TRBV12-3/TRBV12-4|TRBJ2-3|few
CASSFGGRIADTQYF
TGTGCCAGCAGTTTTGGCGGGAGGATAGCAGATACGCAGTATTTT